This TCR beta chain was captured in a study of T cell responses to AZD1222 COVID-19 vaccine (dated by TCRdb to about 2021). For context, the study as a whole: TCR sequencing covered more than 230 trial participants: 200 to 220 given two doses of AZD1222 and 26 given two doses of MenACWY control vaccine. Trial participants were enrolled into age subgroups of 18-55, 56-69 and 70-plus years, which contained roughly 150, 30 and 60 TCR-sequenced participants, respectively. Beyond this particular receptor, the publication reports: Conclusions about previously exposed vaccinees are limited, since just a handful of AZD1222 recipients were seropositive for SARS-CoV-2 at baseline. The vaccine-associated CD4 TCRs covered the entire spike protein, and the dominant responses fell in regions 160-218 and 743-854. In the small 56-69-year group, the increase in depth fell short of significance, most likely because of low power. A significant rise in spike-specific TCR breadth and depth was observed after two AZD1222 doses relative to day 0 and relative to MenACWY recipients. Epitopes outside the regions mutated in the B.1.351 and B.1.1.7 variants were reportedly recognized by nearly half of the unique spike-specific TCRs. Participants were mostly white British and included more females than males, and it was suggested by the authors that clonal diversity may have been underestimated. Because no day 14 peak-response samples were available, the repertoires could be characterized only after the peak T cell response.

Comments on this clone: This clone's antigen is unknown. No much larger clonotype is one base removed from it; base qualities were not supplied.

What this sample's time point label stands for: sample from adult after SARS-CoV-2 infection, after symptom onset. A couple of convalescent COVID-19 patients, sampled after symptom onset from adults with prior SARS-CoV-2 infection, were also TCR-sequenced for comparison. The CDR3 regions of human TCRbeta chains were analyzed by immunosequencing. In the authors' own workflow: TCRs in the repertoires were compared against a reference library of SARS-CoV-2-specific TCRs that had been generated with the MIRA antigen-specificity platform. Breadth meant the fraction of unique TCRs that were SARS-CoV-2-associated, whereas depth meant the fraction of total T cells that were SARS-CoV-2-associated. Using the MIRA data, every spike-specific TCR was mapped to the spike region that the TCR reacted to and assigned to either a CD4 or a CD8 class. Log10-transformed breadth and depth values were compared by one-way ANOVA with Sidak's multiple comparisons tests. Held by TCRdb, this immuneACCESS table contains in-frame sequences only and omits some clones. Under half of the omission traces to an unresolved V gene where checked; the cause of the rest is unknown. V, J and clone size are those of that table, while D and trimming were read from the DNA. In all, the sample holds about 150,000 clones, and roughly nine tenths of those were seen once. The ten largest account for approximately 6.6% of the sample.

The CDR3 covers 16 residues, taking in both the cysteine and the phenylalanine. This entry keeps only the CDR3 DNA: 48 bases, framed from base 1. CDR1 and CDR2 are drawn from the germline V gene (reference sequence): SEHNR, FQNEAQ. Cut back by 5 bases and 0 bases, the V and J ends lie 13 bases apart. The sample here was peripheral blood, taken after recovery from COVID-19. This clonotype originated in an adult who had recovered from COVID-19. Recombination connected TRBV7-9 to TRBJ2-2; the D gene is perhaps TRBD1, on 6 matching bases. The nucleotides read TGTGCCAGCAGCCCCTGGGACACCGCGAACACCGGGGAGCTGTTTTTT. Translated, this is CASSPWDTANTGELFF. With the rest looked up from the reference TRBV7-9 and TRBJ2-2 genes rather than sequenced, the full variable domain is DTGVSQNPRHKITKRGQNVTFRCDPISEHNRLYWYRQTLGQGPEFLTYFQNEAQLEKSRLLSDRFSAERPKGSFSTLEIQRTEQGDSAMYLCASSPWDTANTGELFFGEGSRLTVL.